This T cell receptor (beta chain) was recovered during a study of CD8 T cells in ankylosing spondylitis. Deletions cut 3 bases from V and 5 bases from J, with 8 bases between. The CDR3 is 12 residues long. Germline CDR1 is SGHKS and CDR2 is YYEKEE (reference sequence). The study's findings and limits: With a CD8+ phenotype, disease-linked clones were relatively rare in peripheral blood. According to the report, clones linked to the disease were significantly enriched in matched synovial fluid samples taken from ankylosing spondylitis patients.

With regard to this clonotype: Its antigen is unidentified.

Libraries of TCR beta came from quantitative 5'-RACE with molecular barcodes. MiXCR, run by TCRdb on the 5' RACE reads, gives a single entry per CDR3 protein. This sample has around 39,000 distinct CDR3 sequences, with about 15% found just once. Sequenced input: blood. This receptor was obtained from a male donor with ankylosing spondylitis or in good health (not recorded which). The chain recombines TRBV5-5 with TRBJ2-5; no clear D. CDR3 bases: TGTGCCAGCAGCTGGGGATGGGAGACCCAGTACTTC. This translates into CASSWGWETQYF.